One and the same sample provided the 8 T cell receptor beta chains below, sequenced in a study of T-cell reconstitution after alpha-beta-depleted transplantation in children. Unique molecular identifiers were used to barcode this TCRbeta library. TCRdb redid the calling of the PCR reads with MiXCR, one entry per CDR3 protein. The data contain around 700,000 distinct CDR3 sequences, 13% of them singletons. The sample here was PBMCs, taken before TCRalphabeta/CD19-depleted stem cell transplant. These receptors were obtained from a girl between 2 and 10 years old with congenital amegakaryocytic thrombocytopenia, due to receive a stem cell transplant.

In this sample, this clonotype turned up a few times. The rearrangement uses TRBV5-1 and TRBJ2-3, with 9 bases aligning to TRBD1. CDR3 size: 14 residues. Trimming cost V 4 bases and J 3 bases; bases outside gene matches: 3. The germline CDR1 and CDR2 sequences are SGHRS and YFSETQ. CDR3 bases: TGCGCCAGCAGCGGTGACAGGGGGACAGATACGCAGTATTTT. Its translation is CASSGDRGTDTQYF.

This clonotype was recorded a few times. The V gene is TRBV27, the J gene TRBJ1-6; D is possibly TRBD1 (5 bases). The germline V gene encodes CDR1 MNHEY and CDR2 SMNVEV (reference sequence). The CDR3 spans 15 residues. The V and J ends lost 4 bases and 8 bases respectively, with 15 bases between them. The CDR3 is CASSSGASGHSPLHF. The CDR3 DNA sequence: TGTGCCAGCAGTTCTGGGGCCTCCGGCCATTCACCCCTCCACTTT.

The chain couples TRBV5-1 to TRBJ1-2, with D uncertain. CDR1 and CDR2 from the germline V gene are SGHRS and YFSETQ. V dropped 4 bases and J dropped 0 bases, with 19 bases sitting between them. The CDR3 is made up of 17 amino acids. CDR3 DNA: TGCGCCAGCAGCCCGCGCGCACAGTTTCAAGCTAACTATGGCTACACCTTC. It specifies CASSPRAQFQANYGYTF.

This clonotype was counted at least ten times. This chain uses TRBV20-1 with TRBJ2-1; 15 positions agree with TRBD2. Looked up from germline, CDR1 is DFQATT and CDR2 is SNEGSKA (reference sequence). CDR3 length: 16 residues. CDR3 in DNA: TGCGCAGGACTAGCGGGAGGGCCAAAGACCTACAATGAGCAGTTCTTC. This sequence encodes CAGLAGGPKTYNEQFF.

The sample holds many counts of this clonotype. CDR3 protein: CSARDLGTGPEASGLNEQFF. For the CDR3, the DNA is TGCAGTGCTAGAGATCTCGGGACAGGGCCCGAGGCTAGCGGGCTTAATGAGCAGTTCTTC. J is TRBJ2-1 and V is TRBV20-1; D perhaps matches TRBD1 (9 bases). The CDR3 totals 20 residues. Germline assignment: CDR1 DFQATT and CDR2 SNEGSKA (reference sequence). Deletions cut 0 bases from V and 7 bases from J, with 31 bases between.

The CDR3 DNA reads as TGTGCCATAGGAGACAGGAACAATTCACCCCTCCACTTT. Residues: CAIGDRNNSPLHF. The chain has TRBV19 and TRBJ1-6; weak D call: TRBD1 (6 bases). The CDR3 runs 13 residues. Germline assignment: CDR1 LNHDA and CDR2 SQIVND (reference sequence). Trimming cost V 10 bases and J 7 bases, with 14 bases left between them.

This clonotype was seen many times. The chain recombines TRBV6-5 with TRBJ2-7; D possibly matches TRBD1 or TRBD2 (5 bases each). V shed 4 bases and J shed 7 bases, with 20 bases lying between them. The CDR3 totals 15 residues. The V gene's germline CDR1 is MNHEY and CDR2 SVGAGI. Here the CDR3 DNA reads TGTGCCAGCAGTTCCCCGGGGCTAGGGCTAAAGGAGCAGTACTTC. It codes for CASSSPGLGLKEQYF.

This clonotype was seen ten or more times. The chain carries TRBV6-5 and TRBJ2-5; D is perhaps TRBD2 (5 bases). Germline values: CDR1 MNHEY, CDR2 SVGAGI. The CDR3 loop spans 14 amino acids. Trimming removed 1 base at V and 6 bases at J, with 12 bases between. CDR3 in amino acids: CASSYYGLPQTQYF. The CDR3 DNA reads TGTGCCAGCAGTTACTACGGACTTCCTCAGACCCAGTACTTC.